This paragraph covers one T cell receptor beta chain sequence. This clonotype is medium-sized (0.01 to 0.1%) by frequency; its count is not recorded. This receptor's antigen is unknown. This specimen belongs to a study of T cell clusters in autoimmune cytopenias (dated 2019 in TCRdb). Background on the whole study: Of the approximately 43 healthy donor controls, 22 were female, and the group had a mean age of roughly 57 years and a median age of approximately 61 years. TRB sequencing reached a median depth of 51,575 reads per sample and yielded a median of roughly 2,500 distinct TRB clonotypes per sample. Alongside healthy, CLL and autoimmune hepatitis controls, autoimmune cytopenia patients had their peripheral blood TRB and IGH repertoires sequenced at active disease and again during treatment follow-up. The study aimed to test whether autoimmune cytopenia patients carry a disease-specific immune repertoire signature usable as a blood-based biomarker. For primary cytopenia the controls were 25 to 30 age-matched healthy donors, whereas for secondary cytopenia the controls were under 15 age-matched CLL patients. Repertoires from autoimmune hepatitis patients were compared with those of about two dozen healthy donors matched for age and sex.

To amplify TRB rearrangements, a touch-down multiplex PCR protocol was run with the TRB-A and TRB-B primer pools combined in a single tube. Two consecutive PCR reactions with Phusion HS II polymerase added Illumina adapters and sample indices to the amplicons. Amplicons were gel-purified with the NucleoSpin Gel and PCR Clean-up kit, then quantified by Qubit and quality-checked on an Agilent 2100 Bioanalyzer. Sequencing of the libraries was done on an Illumina MiSeq with paired-end, single-indexed, 600-cycle runs. Under the source paper's analysis protocol: MiXCR version 2.1.12, together with the default MiXCR reference library, was used to align and assemble the TRB reads. A clone was defined by each unique CDR3 nucleotide sequence, and the analysis included only productive sequences with two or more reads. To assess repertoire diversity, an R script computed alpha-parameterized diversity profiles (alpha 0 to 5), which included the Shannon (alpha 1) and Simpson (alpha 2) indices. The tcR package was used to compute combinatorial TRB VJ usage, and cohorts were compared on this usage by principal component analysis with ade4. GLIPH was used to cluster TCRbeta CDR3s in pairs of cohorts matched for age and read depth, and a Wilcoxon test was used to compare cluster frequencies. Each CDR3 protein sequence appears as one entry after TCRdb reprocessed the reads, and no DNA is included. Clone size and V and J calls follow TCRdb, not the original study. The table for this sample records 7,000 or so distinct CDR3 sequences. In total, the top ten clones hold less than 20% of the sample.

The CDR3 starts with the cysteine, ends with the phenylalanine, and has 13 residues. There is no recorded DNA. The research as a whole found: Shifts in the TRB repertoire, including less even repertoires in secondary cytopenia and CLL, were mostly a reflection of lymphoma bias and not of autoimmunity. The GLIPH analysis suggested a lack of physiological T cell clusters in primary autoimmune cytopenia patients, since 51 clusters were exclusive to healthy donors whereas some 18 were exclusive to patients. The T cell clusters were defined only in silico, and the functional role of the clusters was left to be validated experimentally. Approximately 3-fold more exclusive TRB clusters were observed in healthy donors than in active autoimmune hepatitis patients, consistent with an autoimmunity-wide signature. The cluster-lack signature was not seen for secondary cytopenia versus CLL, apparently masked by the dominant lymphoma-associated repertoire.

TRB amplification used about 0.25 ug of peripheral blood genomic DNA, around 40,000 genome equivalents, per sample. The same sample was also studied in work on T cell repertoires in aging, cancer and after chemotherapy. As noted in the second study: Donors spanned six age groups from 30 or younger to 70 or older, with at least three individuals per group. Healthy donor control TCR repertoires were recorded over several months to years and showed clear clonal overlap across re-sampling. Some 9 million TCR reads were contained in the full dataset. Untreated patients with hematological or solid cancers showed significantly lower blood TCR diversity and higher clonality than age-matched healthy donors. In healthy donors, the decline in TCR diversity with age was mainly due to loss of richness, whereas in cancer patients loss of evenness also played a role. In both cancer cohorts, median generation probability rose over the chemotherapy interval, which suggests that the repertoire was reconstituted through rebound thymic output. According to the authors, the repertoire data do not permit conclusions about immunological memory after chemotherapy. The study profiled peripheral blood TCR beta repertoires from healthy donors and cancer patients to examine immunoaging and T cell reconstitution after chemotherapy. A cohort of under 250 cancer patients (approximately 92 with hematological and roughly 120 with solid cancers) was assembled, and roughly 98 healthy donors were included as a reference group. MiXCR versions 2.12 and 3.0.5 were used to process TRB sequences. Repertoire metrics included Shannon diversity, evenness, clonality (one minus evenness), and alpha-parameterized diversity profiles from alpha 0 to 5. Generation probabilities of clones in paired pre- and post-chemotherapy samples were computed with the IGoR algorithm.

The sequencing sample was made of peripheral blood. In this chain, TRBV12-3 or TRBV12-4 is recombined with TRBJ1-3; the TRBD1 assignment by TCRdb is unverifiable without DNA. This sequence was found in a human donor in good health. The CDR3 here reads CASSHRAGNTIYF.